This TCR beta chain came from a study of human T cells and chemical hapten exposure. Study-wide context: Diphenylcyclopropenone doses were given weekly to the scalps of patients across the approximately 24-week study.

The time point is: patch test 1, 2 weeks after DPC sensitization. Indicated treatment: therapeutic diphenylcyclopropenone sensitization with weekly scalp DPC. Unique molecular identifiers were attached to individual cDNA molecules during library preparation. TCRdb re-called the RACE reads through MiXCR, storing one row per CDR3 protein. The data contain about 340,000 distinct CDR3 sequences, about 7% of them seen just once; the ten biggest clones take up more than 7%. This clonotype appeared a few times. V was pared by 0 bases and J by 5 bases, with 5 bases of the junction left unmatched. CDR3 size: 15 residues. The germline gives CDR1 MGHRA, CDR2 YSYEKL.

The chain carries TRBV4-1 and TRBJ2-5, with 8 nucleotides matching TRBD2. This TCR was recovered from a woman between 18 and 29 years old with alopecia areata. Some clones in this sample may be carry-over from other donors' samples. The specimen comprised whole blood, sampled in connection with sensitization to the hapten diphenylcyclopropenone (DPC). The CDR3 sequence: CASSQDGAGVETQYF. CDR3 in DNA: TGCGCCAGCAGCCAAGACGGAGCGGGGGTTGAGACCCAGTACTTC.